These T cell receptor beta chains were read from a single sample in a study of blood T cell repertoires in COVID-19. TCRdb's copy holds only in-frame clones and misses some; the assay was immunoSEQ multiplex PCR. The sample contains 300,000 to 400,000 clones, approximately 89% of which appear only once. The sequencing sample was made of peripheral blood. The receptors stem from a woman younger than 30 who had recovered from COVID-19. CDR3s include the opening cysteine and the closing phenylalanine or tryptophan. A D gene is named only where the DNA matches it firmly. Only some rows state a clone size, as once, few, many or a class for expanded clones.

>NA|TRBV19|NA|TRBJ1-1
CASSIDRGARTEAFF
TGTGCCAGTAGTATAGATCGTGGGGCTCGCACTGAAGCTTTCTTT
>NA|TRBV7-2|NA|TRBJ1-2
CASSLAGPGDYGYTF
TGTGCCAGCAGCTTAGCAGGGCCCGGGGACTATGGCTACACCTTC
>NA|TRBV7-9|TRBD2|TRBJ2-3
CASSLGTSGTGTDTQYF
TGTGCCAGCAGCTTAGGGACTAGCGGGACGGGGACAGATACGCAGTATTTT
>few|TRBV4-1|TRBD1|TRBJ1-2
CASSQERGPNYGYTF
TGCGCCAGCAGCCAAGAAAGGGGGCCTAACTATGGCTACACCTTC
>NA|TRBV3-1/TRBV3-2|TRBD2|TRBJ2-1
CASSQDGDSGRGSYNEQFF
TGTGCCAGCAGCCAAGATGGTGATAGCGGGAGAGGGTCCTACAATGAGCAGTTCTTC
>NA|TRBV11-3|NA|TRBJ1-4
CASSLDGLSTNEKLFF
TGTGCCAGCAGCTTAGATGGGCTGTCAACTAATGAAAAACTGTTTTTT
>NA|TRBV5-6|TRBD1|TRBJ1-2
CASSEGRTGGRGYTF
TGTGCCAGCAGCGAAGGGCGGACAGGGGGACGGGGCTACACCTTC
>once|TRBV7-2|NA|TRBJ2-3
CASGKLIADTQYF
TGTGCCAGCGGCAAGCTCATAGCGGATACGCAGTATTTT
>NA|TRBV6-6|TRBD1|TRBJ1-1
CASILWGQGNTEAFF
TGTGCCAGCATTCTCTGGGGACAGGGGAACACTGAAGCTTTCTTT
>NA|TRBV7-2|NA|TRBJ2-3
CASSLARTNTQYF
TGTGCCAGCAGCTTAGCGCGGACAAACACGCAGTATTTT
>NA|TRBV18|NA|TRBJ1-5
CASSPSLHQPQHF
TGTGCCAGCTCACCCAGTCTTCATCAGCCCCAGCATTTT
>NA|TRBV4-1|NA|TRBJ2-1
CASSQVGRYNEQFF
TGCGCCAGCAGCCAAGTGGGGCGATACAATGAGCAGTTCTTC
>NA|TRBV10-3|NA|TRBJ1-2
CAISEADEGDGYTF
TGTGCCATCAGTGAGGCGGACGAGGGGGACGGCTACACCTTC
>NA|TRBV9|NA|TRBJ2-1
CASNSGSRSNEQFF
TGTGCCAGCAATTCAGGGTCCCGTTCGAATGAGCAGTTCTTC
>NA|TRBV11-3|NA|TRBJ1-1
CASSSQRGVMNTEAFF
TGTGCCAGCAGCTCCCAGAGAGGTGTCATGAACACTGAAGCTTTCTTT
>NA|TRBV4-3|NA|TRBJ1-4
CASSQDRGYGEKLFF
TGCGCCAGCAGCCAAGATAGGGGGTATGGTGAAAAACTGTTTTTT
>NA|TRBV9|NA|TRBJ1-2
CASSVGQGLHGYTF
TGTGCCAGCAGCGTAGGGCAGGGTCTACATGGCTACACCTTC
>NA|TRBV19|TRBD1|TRBJ2-1
CASNTGTDTNEQFF
TGTGCCAGTAATACAGGGACAGATACCAATGAGCAGTTCTTC
>few|TRBV18|NA|TRBJ2-1
CASSPTGNEQFF
TGTGCCAGCTCACCTACAGGGAATGAGCAGTTCTTC
>NA|TRBV5-5|TRBD1|TRBJ1-2
CASSDLGQGEFNYGYTF
TGTGCCAGCAGCGACCTCGGACAGGGGGAATTCAACTATGGCTACACCTTC
>NA|TRBV6-2/TRBV6-3|NA|TRBJ2-5
CASSYEFEETQYF
TGTGCCAGCAGTTACGAGTTTGAGGAGACCCAGTACTTC
>once|TRBV27|NA|TRBJ1-1
CASRLAGNTEAFF
TGTGCCAGCAGACTAGCGGGGAACACTGAAGCTTTCTTT
>NA|TRBV5-1|NA|TRBJ2-2
CASSFLGGTNTGELFF
TGCGCCAGCAGCTTCCTGGGAGGAACGAACACCGGGGAGCTGTTTTTT
>NA|TRBV11-2|TRBD2|TRBJ2-1
CASSLLAGSYNEQFF
TGTGCCAGCAGCTTACTAGCGGGATCTTACAATGAGCAGTTCTTC
>NA|TRBV7-2|NA|TRBJ1-3
CASSVRVGNTIYF
TGTGCCAGCAGCGTCAGGGTTGGAAACACCATATATTTT
>NA|TRBV19|NA|TRBJ1-5
CASSPVENRSPHF
TGTGCCAGTAGTCCTGTAGAAAACAGGTCCCCGCATTTT
>once|TRBV7-2|NA|TRBJ2-1
CASNPTGVSYNEQFF
TGTGCCAGCAACCCGACGGGGGTCAGCTACAATGAGCAGTTCTTC
>once|TRBV19|TRBD1|TRBJ1-2
CASTLGQGPYGYTF
TGTGCCAGTACCCTGGGACAGGGGCCCTATGGCTACACCTTC
>NA|TRBV27|TRBD1|TRBJ1-5
CASSIRQGAGQPQHF
TGTGCCAGCTCTATCCGACAGGGGGCTGGACAGCCCCAGCATTTT
>NA|TRBV7-2|TRBD2|TRBJ2-3
CASSFLAGPTDTQYF
TGTGCCAGCAGCTTCCTAGCGGGTCCCACAGATACGCAGTATTTT
>few|TRBV11-2|TRBD1|TRBJ1-2
CASSLIGTVDGYTF
TGTGCCAGCAGCTTAATAGGGACAGTCGATGGCTACACCTTC
>few|TRBV28|NA|TRBJ1-6
CASSFLETGVSYNSPLHF
NA
>NA|TRBV7-2|TRBD1|TRBJ1-2
CASSLDRDYGYTF
TGTGCCAGCAGCCTCGACAGGGACTATGGCTACACCTTC
>NA|TRBV4-3|NA|TRBJ1-2
CASSQDGTSFNYGYTF
TGCGCCAGCAGCCAAGACGGGACATCATTTAACTATGGCTACACCTTC
>once|TRBV27|NA|TRBJ1-1
CASSLGQEAFF
TGTGCCAGCAGTTTAGGACAAGAAGCTTTCTTT
>NA|TRBV11-3|TRBD2|TRBJ2-1
CASSLMAGGLAVSYNEQFF
TGTGCCAGCAGCTTAATGGCGGGAGGCTTAGCAGTTTCCTACAATGAGCAGTTCTTC
>NA|TRBV5-1|TRBD2|TRBJ2-3
CASSPTSGSRDTQYF
TGCGCCAGCAGCCCAACTAGCGGGAGCAGGGATACGCAGTATTTT
>NA|TRBV24-1|TRBD1|TRBJ2-1
CATQGGFYNEQFF
TGTGCCACCCAAGGGGGCTTCTACAATGAGCAGTTCTTC
>NA|TRBV7-8|NA|TRBJ1-1
CASSSGTGRDTEAFF
TGTGCCAGCAGCTCCGGAACGGGGAGGGACACTGAAGCTTTCTTT
>few|TRBV4-1|NA|TRBJ2-1
CASSQFSSGRETYNEQFF
TGCGCCAGCAGCCAATTCTCGTCCGGGAGAGAAACCTACAATGAGCAGTTCTTC
>NA|TRBV19|TRBD1|TRBJ1-6
CASSIPGTGDSPLHF
TGTGCCAGTAGTATCCCCGGGACAGGGGATTCACCCCTCCACTTT
>few|TRBV5-1|TRBD1|TRBJ1-6
CASSLVSGQGAYSPLHF
TGCGCCAGCAGCTTGGTATCCGGACAGGGGGCGTACTCACCCCTCCACTTT
>NA|TRBV29-1|NA|TRBJ2-3
CSVLASDTQYF
TGCAGCGTGCTGGCTTCAGATACGCAGTATTTT
>NA|TRBV18|TRBD1|TRBJ1-1
CASSPGTGGWSTEAFF
TGTGCCAGCTCACCGGGGACAGGGGGCTGGAGTACTGAAGCTTTCTTT
>NA|TRBV7-7|TRBD1|TRBJ2-2
CASSSDRVGTNTGELFF
TGTGCCAGCAGCTCGGACAGGGTAGGGACAAACACCGGGGAGCTGTTTTTT
>NA|TRBV2|TRBD2|TRBJ2-1
CASSEGSGRFYNEQFF
TGTGCCAGCAGTGAGGGTAGCGGGAGATTTTACAATGAGCAGTTCTTC
>few|TRBV29-1|NA|TRBJ1-2
CSVRFRGDYGYTF
TGCAGCGTTCGGTTCAGAGGAGACTATGGCTACACCTTC
>NA|TRBV7-9|NA|TRBJ2-1
CASSLRTVAVFYEQFF
TGTGCCAGCAGTCTAAGGACGGTAGCGGTCTTTTATGAGCAGTTCTTC
>NA|TRBV27|NA|TRBJ1-1
CASSPGGGTEAFF
TGTGCCAGCAGCCCCGGGGGGGGGACTGAAGCTTTCTTT
>NA|TRBV28|NA|TRBJ1-6
CASSPQWSGVRNSPLHF
TGTGCCAGCAGCCCCCAGTGGTCAGGGGTTAGGAATTCACCCCTCCACTTT
>NA|TRBV6-5|NA|TRBJ2-2
CASSSPGRNTGELFF
TGTGCCAGCAGTTCACCGGGGAGGAACACCGGGGAGCTGTTTTTT
>NA|TRBV5-5|NA|TRBJ2-3
CASSQEQGTDTQYF
TGTGCCAGCAGCCAAGAGCAGGGCACAGATACGCAGTATTTT
>NA|TRBV2|NA|TRBJ1-2
CASSGPRRGDYGYTF
TGTGCCAGCAGTGGCCCCCGCCGGGGTGACTATGGCTACACCTTC
>many|TRBV5-5|NA|TRBJ2-2
CASSPGHLNTGELFF
TGTGCCAGCAGCCCAGGACACCTGAACACCGGGGAGCTGTTTTTT
>NA|TRBV5-1|TRBD1|TRBJ1-5
CASSPGQGLNQPQHF
TGCGCCAGCAGCCCCGGACAGGGCCTCAATCAGCCCCAGCATTTT
>NA|TRBV5-1|NA|TRBJ2-5
CASRLEYAQETQYF
TGCGCCAGCAGACTCGAATATGCCCAAGAGACCCAGTACTTC